The clone carrying this T cell receptor (beta chain) was seen once. Trimming removed 1 base from V and 0 bases from J, with 9 bases in between. This CDR3 comprises 15 residues. Germline V gene data show CDR1 as SGHTA and CDR2 as FQGNSA. It was with a sample-barcoded 5' primer and a J-beta primer mix that a second PCR of roughly 6 to 12 cycles was run. TCRdb redid the calling of the 5' RACE reads with MiXCR, one entry per CDR3 protein. The sample contains around 1,000,000 distinct CDR3 sequences, 20% to 25% of which appear only once. This sample is part of a study of blood T cells in healthy people across ages. A further study also used this sample, focusing on T cells of mothers and their children.

Sequenced material: blood. The receptor was derived from a girl aged 2 to 10 in good health. The chain has TRBV7-2 and TRBJ2-5; D is unresolved. In DNA, the CDR3 is TGTGCCAGCAGCTTAGGGTGGCTCGACCAAGAGACCCAGTACTTC. It codes for CASSLGWLDQETQYF.